The clone carrying this T cell receptor (beta chain) was recorded at least ten times. Its specificity is not known. Germline trimming cut 3 bases from V and 3 bases from J; bases unmatched to any gene: 15. There are 19 residues in the CDR3. Germline V lookup: CDR1 SGHRS, CDR2 YFSETQ. The data were obtained in a study of regulatory T cells in long-lasting Graves disease. Whole-study findings and limits: It was possible that the small sample size reduced accuracy. Persistent disease showed a preference for TRBV28, TRBJ1-2 and TRBJ2-5.

For TCR beta, libraries came from iRepertoire HTBI primers and Arm-PCR of CDR3 regions. TCRdb used MiXCR to reprocess the multiplex PCR reads, holding one entry per CDR3 protein. Among roughly 420,000 distinct CDR3 sequences listed, about 17% were seen once. Documented time point: newly diagnosed GD, antithyroid drugs for less than 3 months. PBMC RNA was the source of the TCR library. This sample was also put to use in a study of T cells in Graves' hyperthyroidism and ophthalmopathy. From that paper: The definition of stable Graves' hyperthyroidism was no ophthalmopathy progression within 18 months. Newly diagnosed hyperthyroidism, duration under 2 months, in patients aged 18 to 65.

This TCR was sampled from a woman under 40 with Graves disease. The chain recombines TRBV5-1 with TRBJ2-2; 9 bases are a match to TRBD2. Sequencing was performed on peripheral blood mononuclear cells (PBMCs), taken at new diagnosis, from a patient treated with antithyroid drugs. The CDR3 loop is CASSSRVGREGPDTGELFF. In DNA form, the CDR3 reads TGCGCCAGCAGCTCGCGAGTAGGGCGGGAGGGCCCGGACACCGGGGAGCTGTTTTTT.